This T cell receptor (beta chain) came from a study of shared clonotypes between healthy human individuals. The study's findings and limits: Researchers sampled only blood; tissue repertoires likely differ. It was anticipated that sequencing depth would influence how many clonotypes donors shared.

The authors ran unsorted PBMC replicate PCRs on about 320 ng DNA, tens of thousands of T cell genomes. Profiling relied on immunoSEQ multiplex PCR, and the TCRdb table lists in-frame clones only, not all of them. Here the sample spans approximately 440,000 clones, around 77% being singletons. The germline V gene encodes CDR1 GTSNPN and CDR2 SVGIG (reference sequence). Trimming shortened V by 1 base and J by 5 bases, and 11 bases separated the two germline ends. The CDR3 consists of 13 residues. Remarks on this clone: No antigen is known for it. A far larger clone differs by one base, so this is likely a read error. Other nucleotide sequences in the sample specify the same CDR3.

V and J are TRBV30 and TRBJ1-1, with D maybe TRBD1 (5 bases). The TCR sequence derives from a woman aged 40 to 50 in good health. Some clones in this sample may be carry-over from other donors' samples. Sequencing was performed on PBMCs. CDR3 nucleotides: TGTGCCTGGAGTGAGACAGAGAATACTGAAGCTTTCTTT. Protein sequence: CAWSETENTEAFF.